These T cell receptor beta chains were read from a single sample in a study of T cell repertoires in cytomegalovirus infection. TCRdb processed the reads anew with MiXCR; each CDR3 protein has one entry. The table records roughly 990,000 distinct CDR3 sequences, roughly 30% of them present only once. No antigen has been identified for these receptors. The sample in question was cultured CD8+ T cells from PBMCs, obtained from culture after CMV antigen stimulation. The receptors were gathered from a human donor in good health (CMV status not recorded). Some clones in this sample may be carry-over from other donors' samples. Both conserved end residues are part of each CDR3. The D gene is left open where the match is weak. For some rows the clone size is stated as once, few or many, or as a class when expanded; others skip it.

CDR3aa	CDR3nt	d_gene	len	v_gene	j_gene	abundance
CSAPSGGAPQYF	TGCAGCGCCCCTAGCGGGGGGGCCCCCCAGTACTTC	TRBD2	12	TRBV29-1	TRBJ2-5	NA
CASSPSVGNQPQHF	TGTGCCAGCAGCCCCTCTGTTGGCAATCAGCCCCAGCATTTT	NA	14	TRBV7-8	TRBJ1-5	few
CASSQDSRETQYF	TGCGCCAGCAGCCAAGATTCACGAGAGACCCAGTACTTC	NA	13	TRBV4-3	TRBJ2-5	many
CASSEDGTEAFF	TGTGCCAGCAGTGAAGACGGCACTGAAGCTTTCTTT	NA	12	TRBV6-1	TRBJ1-1	NA
CASLESGHQPQHF	TGTGCCAGCCTCGAATCAGGTCATCAGCCCCAGCATTTT	NA	13	TRBV2	TRBJ1-5	NA
CASSSGRPFETQYF	TGTGCCAGCAGTAGCGGGAGGCCTTTTGAGACCCAGTACTTC	TRBD2	14	TRBV12-3/TRBV12-4	TRBJ2-5	NA
CASSWNSGGHNEQFF	TGTGCCAGCAGCTGGAATAGCGGGGGTCACAATGAGCAGTTCTTC	TRBD2	15	TRBV7-3	TRBJ2-1	many
CASSGEGGAADTQYF	TGTGCCAGCAGCGGGGAAGGGGGGGCAGCAGATACGCAGTATTTT	NA	15	TRBV9	TRBJ2-3	few
CVSSPGQGIGELFF	TGTGTCAGCAGTCCGGGACAGGGGATCGGGGAGCTGTTTTTT	TRBD1	14	TRBV27	TRBJ2-2	NA
CASSLQASYGYTF	TGTGCCAGCAGTTTACAGGCGAGCTATGGCTACACCTTC	NA	13	TRBV12-3/TRBV12-4	TRBJ1-2	NA
CASSPPPRGNTEAFF	TGTGCCAGCAGCCCTCCCCCTCGGGGGAACACTGAAGCTTTCTTT	NA	15	TRBV12-3/TRBV12-4	TRBJ1-1	NA
CASRASGTGGTGELFF	TGTGCCAGCAGGGCATCCGGGACAGGGGGTACCGGGGAGCTGTTTTTT	TRBD1	16	TRBV6-5	TRBJ2-2	few
CASTRRGDNEQFF	TGTGCCAGCACCCGGAGAGGGGACAATGAGCAGTTCTTC	NA	13	TRBV5-4	TRBJ2-1	few
CASSDPGTGPYNKQFF	TGTGCCAGCAGTGATCCCGGGACAGGCCCATACAATAAGCAGTTCTTC	TRBD1	16	TRBV2	TRBJ2-1	NA
CASSQEQAIIGNQPQHF	TGCGCCAGCAGCCAAGAACAGGCCATAATCGGCAATCAGCCCCAGCATTTT	NA	17	TRBV4-1	TRBJ1-5	few
CSAQGAGSAHSLGTEAFF	TGCAGCGCCCAGGGGGCTGGGTCCGCCCACTCCCTAGGCACTGAAGCTTTCTTT	TRBD1	18	TRBV29-1	TRBJ1-1	NA
CASSPNRVPNTGELFF	TGTGCCAGCAGCCCCAACAGGGTTCCGAACACCGGGGAGCTGTTTTTT	NA	16	TRBV7-2	TRBJ2-2	many
CASSPYPGQETQYF	TGTGCCAGCAGCCCTTACCCCGGGCAAGAGACCCAGTACTTC	NA	14	TRBV4-2	TRBJ2-5	NA
CASSPRKFYEQYF	TGTGCCAGCAGTCCCCGGAAATTCTACGAGCAGTACTTC	NA	13	TRBV6-2/TRBV6-3	TRBJ2-7	few
CASSERRGHQPYEQYF	TGTGCCAGCAGTGAAAGACGGGGACACCAACCCTACGAGCAGTACTTC	NA	16	TRBV6-2/TRBV6-3	TRBJ2-7	NA
CASSSGTDVYNSPLHF	TGTGCCAGCAGCTCGGGGACAGACGTCTATAATTCACCCCTCCACTTT	TRBD1	16	TRBV7-2	TRBJ1-6	many
CASTLYGTGELFF	TGTGCCAGCACCCTATATGGGACCGGGGAGCTGTTTTTT	NA	13	TRBV7-3	TRBJ2-2	NA
CSAAVDNSYEQYF	TGCAGTGCCGCAGTCGACAATTCCTACGAGCAGTACTTC	NA	13	TRBV20-1	TRBJ2-7	NA
CASSFNSRTVEAFF	TGTGCCAGCAGCTTTAATTCGAGGACAGTTGAAGCTTTCTTT	NA	14	TRBV7-6	TRBJ1-1	NA
CASSMFRALNQPQHF	TGTGCCAGTAGTATGTTCAGGGCCCTGAATCAGCCCCAGCATTTT	NA	15	TRBV19	TRBJ1-5	few
CASTTSGRFPIYF	TGTGCCAGCACCACCTCAGGCCGTTTCCCCATATATTTT	NA	13	TRBV7-9	TRBJ1-3	many
CSARGPGRSNEKLFF	TGCAGTGCTAGAGGACCAGGACGCTCTAATGAAAAACTGTTTTTT	NA	15	TRBV20-1	TRBJ1-4	NA
CAISGTDKTGEQYF	TGTGCCATCAGTGGGACAGACAAAACGGGGGAGCAGTACTTC	NA	14	TRBV10-3	TRBJ2-7	NA
CASRGLNWDTEAFF	TGTGCCAGCAGGGGGCTGAACTGGGACACTGAAGCTTTCTTT	NA	14	TRBV6-1	TRBJ1-1	NA
CASSEGSGEDTQYF	TGTGCCAGCAGTGAAGGAAGCGGGGAAGATACGCAGTATTTT	TRBD2	14	TRBV25-1	TRBJ2-3	NA
CASSANNMNTEAFF	TGTGCCAGCAGTGCCAATAACATGAACACTGAAGCTTTCTTT	NA	14	TRBV12-3/TRBV12-4	TRBJ1-1	few
CASSLERLAPRETQYF	TGTGCCAGCAGCTTAGAAAGACTAGCACCACGGGAGACCCAGTACTTC	TRBD2	16	TRBV7-2	TRBJ2-5	many
CSVEGGGVDNEQFF	TGCAGCGTTGAAGGAGGGGGGGTTGACAATGAGCAGTTCTTC	NA	14	TRBV29-1	TRBJ2-1	NA
CASSAPDPYGYTF	TGTGCCAGTAGTGCCCCCGATCCCTATGGCTACACCTTC	NA	13	TRBV19	TRBJ1-2	NA
CASSADHEAFF	TGTGCCAGCAGCGCAGACCATGAAGCTTTCTTT	NA	11	TRBV6-1	TRBJ1-1	NA
CASSSEQYF	TGTGCCAGCAGTTCGGAGCAGTACTTC	NA	9	TRBV12-3/TRBV12-4	TRBJ2-7	few
CASSFSLRRVLLNEQFF	TGTGCCAGCAGCTTCTCCCTGCGAAGGGTGTTGTTGAATGAGCAGTTCTTC	NA	17	TRBV5-8	TRBJ2-1	few
CASSVGGLGADTQYF	TGCGCCAGCAGCGTAGGTGGCCTAGGGGCAGATACGCAGTATTTT	NA	15	TRBV9	TRBJ2-3	NA
CASPTGDEQFF	TGTGCCAGTCCTACAGGGGATGAGCAGTTCTTC	TRBD1	11	TRBV2	TRBJ2-1	NA
CADGGYNEQFF	TGTGCGGATGGGGGTTACAATGAGCAGTTCTTC	NA	11	TRBV7-9	TRBJ2-1	NA
CASSLGRGFGGELFF	TGTGCCAGCAGCTTAGGACGGGGCTTTGGCGGGGAGCTGTTTTTT	NA	15	TRBV11-3	TRBJ2-2	NA
CASSLPGYTTEAFF	TGTGCCAGCAGTTTACCAGGGTATACCACTGAAGCTTTCTTT	NA	14	TRBV28	TRBJ1-1	few
CASSHGTPATNEKLFF	TGTGCCAGCAGCCATGGGACTCCCGCAACTAATGAAAAACTGTTTTTT	NA	16	TRBV4-2	TRBJ1-4	NA
CASSPLLLDTNYGYTF	TGTGCCAGCTCACCACTTCTTTTGGACACCAACTATGGCTACACCTTC	NA	16	TRBV18	TRBJ1-2	NA
CASSLPQGGFNEQFF	TGTGCCAGCAGCTTACCACAGGGAGGTTTCAATGAGCAGTTCTTC	NA	15	TRBV7-9	TRBJ2-1	NA
CASISLEQFF	TGTGCCAGCATCTCACTAGAGCAGTTCTTC	NA	10	TRBV6-6	TRBJ2-1	NA
CASSFRTGGVYSPLHF	TGTGCCAGCAGTTTCCGGACAGGGGGCGTTTATTCACCCCTCCACTTT	TRBD1	16	TRBV6-5	TRBJ1-6	few
CASSFEGAYNEQFF	TGTGCCAGCAGCTTTGAAGGGGCCTACAATGAGCAGTTCTTC	NA	14	TRBV7-2	TRBJ2-1	many
CASTGDGIYTF	TGTGCCAGCACCGGAGACGGGATCTACACCTTC	NA	11	TRBV6-1	TRBJ1-2	NA
CASSLILGLNQPQHF	TGTGCCAGCAGTTTAATTTTGGGCCTTAATCAGCCCCAGCATTTT	NA	15	TRBV27	TRBJ1-5	NA